Listed below are T cell receptor beta chains from one sample, sequenced in a study of cytomegalovirus exposure and HLA in healthy donors. Some clones are missing from TCRdb's copy, which holds only in-frame ones; the method was immunoSEQ multiplex PCR. The sample holds 310,000 or so clones; 80% to 90% are singletons and the top ten take roughly 2.3%. Sample: PBMCs. These receptor sequences come from a woman under 30 in good health and CMV-seronegative. Both conserved end residues are trimmed from each CDR3. The order of the fields is V gene, clone size, J gene, D gene, CDR3 protein. The D gene is left open where the match is weak. Only some rows state a clone size, as once, few, many or a class for expanded clones.

>TRBV9|NA|TRBJ2-1|NA
ASSVDKPVSYNEQF
>TRBV7-6|once|TRBJ1-2|TRBD1
ASSSWTGEVGYT
>TRBV2|NA|TRBJ1-1|TRBD1
ASRLDREAF
>TRBV6-5|NA|TRBJ2-1|TRBD2
ASSYSIGGGNEQF
>TRBV2|NA|TRBJ2-5|TRBD2
ASKGSSGGYQETQY
>TRBV2|NA|TRBJ1-2|NA
ASGGRAEGGYT
>TRBV5-1|NA|TRBJ1-4|TRBD1
ASSWADRGVAEKLF
>TRBV5-4|few|TRBJ2-1|NA
ASSPPGYNEQF
>TRBV7-7|NA|TRBJ2-5|TRBD1
ASSLGTGKETQY
>TRBV6-1|NA|TRBJ2-1|NA
ATLKGYSLSREQF